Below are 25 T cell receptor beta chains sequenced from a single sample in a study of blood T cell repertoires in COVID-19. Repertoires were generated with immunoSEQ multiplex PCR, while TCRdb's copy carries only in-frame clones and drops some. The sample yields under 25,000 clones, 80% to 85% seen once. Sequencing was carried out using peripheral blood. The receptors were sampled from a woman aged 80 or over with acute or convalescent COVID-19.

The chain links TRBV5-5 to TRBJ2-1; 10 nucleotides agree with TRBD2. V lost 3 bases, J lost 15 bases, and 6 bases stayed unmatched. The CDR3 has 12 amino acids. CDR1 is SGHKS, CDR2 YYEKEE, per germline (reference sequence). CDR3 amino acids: CASSWPSGSMFF. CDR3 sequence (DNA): TGTGCCAGCAGCTGGCCTAGCGGGAGTATGTTCTTC.

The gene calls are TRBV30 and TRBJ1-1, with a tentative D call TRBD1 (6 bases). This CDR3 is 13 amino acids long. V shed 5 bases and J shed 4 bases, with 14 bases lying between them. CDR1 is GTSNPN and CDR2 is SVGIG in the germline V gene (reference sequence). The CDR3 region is CAWCLGRGTEAFF. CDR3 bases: TGTGCCTGGTGTCTCGGCAGGGGCACTGAAGCTTTCTTT.

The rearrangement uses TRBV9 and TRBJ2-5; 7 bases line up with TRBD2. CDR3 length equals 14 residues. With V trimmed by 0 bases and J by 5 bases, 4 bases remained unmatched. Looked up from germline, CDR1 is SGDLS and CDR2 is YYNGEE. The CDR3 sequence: CASSVVSGEETQYF. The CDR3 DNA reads TGTGCCAGCAGCGTAGTAAGCGGGGAGGAGACCCAGTACTTC.

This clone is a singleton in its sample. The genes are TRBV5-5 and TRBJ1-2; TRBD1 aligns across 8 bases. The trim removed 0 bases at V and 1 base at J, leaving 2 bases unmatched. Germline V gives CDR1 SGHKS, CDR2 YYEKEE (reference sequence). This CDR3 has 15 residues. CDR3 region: CASSLGGQDNYGYTF. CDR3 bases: TGTGCCAGCAGCTTGGGGGGACAGGATAACTATGGCTACACCTTC.

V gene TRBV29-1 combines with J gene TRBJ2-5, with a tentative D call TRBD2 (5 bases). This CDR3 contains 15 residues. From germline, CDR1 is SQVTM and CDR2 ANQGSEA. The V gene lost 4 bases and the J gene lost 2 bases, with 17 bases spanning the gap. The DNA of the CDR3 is TGCAGCGTTGGCCCGTGGGGAGCTGCTCAAGAGACCCAGTACTTC. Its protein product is CSVGPWGAAQETQYF.

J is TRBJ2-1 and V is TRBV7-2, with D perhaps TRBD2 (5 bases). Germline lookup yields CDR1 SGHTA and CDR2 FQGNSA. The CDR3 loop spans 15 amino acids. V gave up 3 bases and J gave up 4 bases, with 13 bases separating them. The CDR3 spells CASSLTRSGYNEQFF. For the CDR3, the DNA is TGTGCCAGCAGCTTGACGCGCAGCGGATACAATGAGCAGTTCTTC. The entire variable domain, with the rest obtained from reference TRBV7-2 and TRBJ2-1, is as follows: GAGVSQSPSNKVTEKGKDVELRCDPISGHTALYWYRQSLGQGLEFLIYFQGNSAPDKSGLPSDRFSAERTGGSVSTLTIQRTQQEDSAVYLCASSLTRSGYNEQFFGPGTRLTVL.

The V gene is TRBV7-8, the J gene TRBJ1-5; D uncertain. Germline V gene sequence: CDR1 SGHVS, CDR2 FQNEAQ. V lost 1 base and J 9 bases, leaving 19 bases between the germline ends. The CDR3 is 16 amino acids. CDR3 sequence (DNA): TGTGCCAGCAGCTTAGGCGGTAGCTCCAGTAGTCTGCCCCAGCATTTT. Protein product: CASSLGGSSSSLPQHF.

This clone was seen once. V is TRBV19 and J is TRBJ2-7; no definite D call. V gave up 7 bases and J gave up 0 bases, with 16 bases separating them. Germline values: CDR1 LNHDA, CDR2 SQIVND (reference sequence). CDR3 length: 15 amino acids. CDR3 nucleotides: TGTGCCAGTACTGGAGTCCCCCCAAACTCCTACGAGCAGTACTTC. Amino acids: CASTGVPPNSYEQYF.

The CDR3 coding sequence is TGTGCCTGGGGCCCTAGCGGAGAGACCCAGTACTTC. Protein: CAWGPSGETQYF. This sequence joins TRBV30 and TRBJ2-5; 7 nucleotides align to TRBD2. Unmatched junction bases numbered 4, after V lost 5 bases and J lost 4 bases. Germline assignment: CDR1 GTSNPN and CDR2 SVGIG (reference sequence). The CDR3 contains 12 residues.

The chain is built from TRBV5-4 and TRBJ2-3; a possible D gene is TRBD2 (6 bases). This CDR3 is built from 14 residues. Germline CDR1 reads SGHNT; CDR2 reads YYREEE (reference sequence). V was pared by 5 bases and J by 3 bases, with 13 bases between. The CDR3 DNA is TGTGCCAGCAGTCGGAGGGCCATGACAGATACGCAGTATTTT. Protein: CASSRRAMTDTQYF.

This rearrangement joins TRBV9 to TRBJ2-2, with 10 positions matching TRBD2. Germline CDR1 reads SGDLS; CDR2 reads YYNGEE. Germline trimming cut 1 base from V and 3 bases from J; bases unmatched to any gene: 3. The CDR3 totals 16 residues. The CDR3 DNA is TGTGCCAGCAGCGTAAGCGGGGGGGCCGACACCGGGGAGCTGTTTTTT. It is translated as CASSVSGGADTGELFF.

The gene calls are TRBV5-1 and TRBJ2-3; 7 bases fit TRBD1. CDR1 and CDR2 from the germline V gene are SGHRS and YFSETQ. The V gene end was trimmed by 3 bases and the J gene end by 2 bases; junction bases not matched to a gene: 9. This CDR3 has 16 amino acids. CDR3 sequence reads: CASSSSTGAITDTQYF. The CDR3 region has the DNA TGCGCCAGCAGCTCATCTACAGGGGCAATCACAGATACGCAGTATTTT.

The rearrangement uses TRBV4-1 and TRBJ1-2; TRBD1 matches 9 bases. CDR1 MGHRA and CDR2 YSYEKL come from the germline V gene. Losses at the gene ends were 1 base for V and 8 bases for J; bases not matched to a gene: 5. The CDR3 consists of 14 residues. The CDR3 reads CASSQGGQGNGYTF. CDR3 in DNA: TGCGCCAGCAGCCAAGGGGGACAGGGTAACGGCTACACCTTC.

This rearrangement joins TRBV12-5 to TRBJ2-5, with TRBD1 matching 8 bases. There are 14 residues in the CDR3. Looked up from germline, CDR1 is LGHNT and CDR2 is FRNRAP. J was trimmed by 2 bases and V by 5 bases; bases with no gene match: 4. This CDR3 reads CASGPDRGQETQYF. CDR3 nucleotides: TGTGCTAGTGGTCCCGACAGGGGTCAAGAGACCCAGTACTTC.

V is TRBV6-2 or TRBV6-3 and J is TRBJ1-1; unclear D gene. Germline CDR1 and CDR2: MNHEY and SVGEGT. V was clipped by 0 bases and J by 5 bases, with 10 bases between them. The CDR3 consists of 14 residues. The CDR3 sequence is CASSYSRSRTEAFF. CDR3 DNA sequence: TGTGCCAGCAGTTACTCTCGTTCTAGGACTGAAGCTTTCTTT.

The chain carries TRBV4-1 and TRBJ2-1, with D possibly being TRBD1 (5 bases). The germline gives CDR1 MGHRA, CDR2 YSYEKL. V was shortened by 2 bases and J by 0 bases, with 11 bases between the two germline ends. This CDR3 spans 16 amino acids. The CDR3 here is CASSQLDMISYNEQFF. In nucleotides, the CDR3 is TGCGCCAGCAGCCAATTGGACATGATCTCCTACAATGAGCAGTTCTTC.

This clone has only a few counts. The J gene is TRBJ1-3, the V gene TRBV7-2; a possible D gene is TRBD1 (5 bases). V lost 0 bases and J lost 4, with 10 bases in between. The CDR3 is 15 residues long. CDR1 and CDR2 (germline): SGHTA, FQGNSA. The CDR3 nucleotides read TGTGCCAGCAGCTTAGCTGGGGGGAAGGGAAACACCATATATTTT. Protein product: CASSLAGGKGNTIYF.

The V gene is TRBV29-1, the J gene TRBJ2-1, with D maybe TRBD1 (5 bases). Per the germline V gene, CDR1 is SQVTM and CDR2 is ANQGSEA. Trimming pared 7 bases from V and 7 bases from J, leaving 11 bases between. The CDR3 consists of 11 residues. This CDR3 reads CSGDKGNEQFF. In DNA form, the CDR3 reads TGCAGCGGGGATAAGGGGAATGAGCAGTTCTTC.

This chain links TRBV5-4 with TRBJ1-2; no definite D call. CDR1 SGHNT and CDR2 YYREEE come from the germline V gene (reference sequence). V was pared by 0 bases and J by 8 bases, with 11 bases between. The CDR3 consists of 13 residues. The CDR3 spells CASSLVHGEGYTF. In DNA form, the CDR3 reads TGTGCCAGCAGCTTGGTTCATGGAGAGGGCTACACCTTC.

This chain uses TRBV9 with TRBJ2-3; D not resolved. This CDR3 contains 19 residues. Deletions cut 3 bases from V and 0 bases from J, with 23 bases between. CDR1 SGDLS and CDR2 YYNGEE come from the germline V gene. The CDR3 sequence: CASSAMTESLTLSTDTQYF. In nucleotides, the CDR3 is TGTGCCAGCAGCGCAATGACGGAGTCTCTTACACTTAGCACAGATACGCAGTATTTT.

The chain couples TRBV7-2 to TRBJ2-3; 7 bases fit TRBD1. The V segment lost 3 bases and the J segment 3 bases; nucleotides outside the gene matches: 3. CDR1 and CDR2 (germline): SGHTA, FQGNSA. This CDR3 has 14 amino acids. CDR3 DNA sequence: TGTGCCAGCAGCTTTCAGGGGGAGACAGATACGCAGTATTTT. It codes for CASSFQGETDTQYF.

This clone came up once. The CDR3 sequence: CASSMGEGVNSPLHF. In DNA form, the CDR3 reads TGTGCCAGTAGTATGGGGGAGGGGGTTAATTCACCCCTCCACTTT. The chain uses TRBV19 and TRBJ1-6; maybe TRBD1 (6 bases). The V and J ends lost 3 bases and 6 bases respectively, with 12 bases between them. The CDR3 is 15 residues long. Per germline, CDR1 LNHDA and CDR2 SQIVND (reference sequence).

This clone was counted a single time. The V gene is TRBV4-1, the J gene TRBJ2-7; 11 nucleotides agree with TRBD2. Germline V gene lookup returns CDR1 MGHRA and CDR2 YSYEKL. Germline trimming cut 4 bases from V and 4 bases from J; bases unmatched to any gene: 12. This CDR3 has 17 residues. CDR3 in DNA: TGCGCCAGCAGCCCTAGCTCTAGCGGGGGGAGCCCTTACGAGCAGTACTTC. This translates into CASSPSSSGGSPYEQYF.

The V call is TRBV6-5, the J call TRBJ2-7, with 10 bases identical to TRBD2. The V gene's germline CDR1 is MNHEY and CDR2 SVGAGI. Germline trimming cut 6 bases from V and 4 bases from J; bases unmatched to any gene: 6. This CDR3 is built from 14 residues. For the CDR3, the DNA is TGTGCCAGCAGCCTCCTAGCGGGAGAATACGAGCAGTACTTC. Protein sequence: CASSLLAGEYEQYF.

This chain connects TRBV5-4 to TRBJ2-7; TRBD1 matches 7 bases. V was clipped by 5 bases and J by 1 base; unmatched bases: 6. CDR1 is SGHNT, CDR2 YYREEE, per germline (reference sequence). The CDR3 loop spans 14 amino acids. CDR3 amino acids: CASRSGTESYEQYF. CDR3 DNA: TGTGCCAGCAGGTCCGGGACAGAATCCTACGAGCAGTACTTC.